What follows are 23 T cell receptor beta chains derived from one specimen sequenced in a study of cytomegalovirus exposure and HLA in healthy donors. The PCR ran on 60 Vbeta and 13 Jbeta primers. Some clones are missing from TCRdb's copy, which holds only in-frame ones; the method was immunoSEQ multiplex PCR. The sample has 100,000 or so clones; approximately 81% are singletons. The sequenced sample was PBMCs. The origin of the receptors is a male donor in good health and CMV-seropositive.

The DNA of the CDR3 is TGTGCCAGCAGGAGTGGGGGGGTGCAGACCCAGTACTTC. It translates to CASRSGGVQTQYF. This rearrangement joins TRBV28 to TRBJ2-5, with 7 bases lining up with TRBD2. The germline V gene has CDR1 MDHEN and CDR2 SYDVKM. Losses at the gene ends were 6 bases for V and 6 bases for J; bases not matched to a gene: 7. The CDR3 covers 13 residues.

CDR3 in amino acids: CASSLVRGTVEAFF. In DNA, the CDR3 is TGTGCCAGCAGCTTAGTAAGGGGGACAGTTGAAGCTTTCTTT. The chain is built from TRBV7-9 and TRBJ1-1; 7 bases are a match to TRBD1. Germline CDR1 SEHNR, CDR2 FQNEAQ (reference sequence). The V and J ends lost 1 base and 7 bases, in that order; junction bases with no gene match: 6. The CDR3 is 14 residues long.

The chain joins TRBV4-1 to TRBJ1-5, with a weak D call TRBD1 (6 bases). CDR1 and CDR2 from the germline V gene are MGHRA and YSYEKL. Trimming removed 6 bases from V and 5 bases from J, with 20 bases in between. The CDR3 spans 16 residues. CDR3 sequence: CASSQLWTAPDQPQHF. CDR3 coding DNA: TGCGCCAGCAGTCAGCTATGGACAGCGCCGGATCAGCCCCAGCATTTT.

This clone was seen once. V is TRBV29-1 and J is TRBJ1-4; 9 bases align to TRBD1. The J segment lost 9 bases and the V segment lost 6 bases, leaving 8 bases of the junction unmatched. Germline CDR1 and CDR2: SQVTM and ANQGSEA. This CDR3 spans 13 amino acids. Here the CDR3 DNA reads TGCAGCGTCTCGGGACAGGGAGGTAAAAAACTGTTTTTT. It translates to CSVSGQGGKKLFF.

The chain recombines TRBV4-1 with TRBJ1-1, with D tentatively TRBD1 (6 bases). V shed 6 bases and J shed 0 bases, with 14 bases lying between them. The CDR3 length is 15 residues. From germline, CDR1 is MGHRA and CDR2 YSYEKL. The CDR3 sequence is CASSQWSGVNTEAFF. The CDR3 bases are TGCGCCAGCAGTCAATGGTCAGGGGTGAACACTGAAGCTTTCTTT.

The chain couples TRBV7-2 to TRBJ2-7; 9 bases are shared with TRBD1. This CDR3 comprises 14 residues. Germline-derived CDR1 and CDR2 are SGHTA and FQGNSA. V lost 4 bases to trimming and J lost 3 bases; unmatched junction nucleotides: 4. CDR3 region: CASSWRQGVYEQYF. CDR3 nucleotide sequence: TGTGCCAGCAGCTGGAGACAGGGGGTCTACGAGCAGTACTTC.

This sequence joins TRBV9 and TRBJ2-2, with D unclear. Trimming cost V 4 bases and J 2 bases, with 9 bases left between them. The CDR3 loop spans 14 amino acids. CDR1 and CDR2 (germline): SGDLS, YYNGEE. CDR3 sequence reads: CASSPTQNTGELFF. DNA for the CDR3: TGTGCCAGCAGCCCGACACAAAACACCGGGGAGCTGTTTTTT.

CDR3 region: CASSENSLNEQFF. DNA for the CDR3: TGTGCCAGCAGTGAGAATAGCCTCAATGAGCAGTTCTTC. The rearrangement uses TRBV2 and TRBJ2-1; D is undetermined. The CDR3 extends over 13 amino acids. Germline V gives CDR1 SNHLY, CDR2 FYNNEI. With 3 bases removed from V and 6 bases from J, the gap between germline ends came to 9 bases.

This chain links TRBV4-2 with TRBJ1-1, with 8 bases lining up with TRBD1. Germline V gives CDR1 LGHNA, CDR2 YNFKEQ. Germline trimming cut 1 base from V and 12 bases from J; bases unmatched to any gene: 13. There are 15 residues in the CDR3. The CDR3 DNA reads as TGTGCCAGCAGCCAAGGGCCGACAGGGGCAAGAGAAACTTTCTTT. Protein sequence: CASSQGPTGARETFF.

The rearrangement links TRBV5-5 to TRBJ1-1; no reliable D call. CDR3 length equals 14 residues. Trimming took 4 bases from V and 0 from J, leaving 10 bases between them. Germline lookup yields CDR1 SGHKS and CDR2 YYEKEE (reference sequence). The DNA for the CDR3 is TGTGCCAGCAGCCGGACTATGATGAACACTGAAGCTTTCTTT. It codes for CASSRTMMNTEAFF.

This chain joins TRBV5-1 and TRBJ2-2, with a possible D match to TRBD1 (6 bases). Per the germline V gene, CDR1 is SGHRS and CDR2 is YFSETQ. This CDR3 is built from 16 residues. Trimming left V 2 bases short and J 3 bases short, with 14 bases between. The CDR3 loop reads CASSFTTGRDTGELFF. CDR3 bases: TGCGCCAGCAGCTTCACCACAGGGCGGGACACCGGGGAGCTGTTTTTT.

This clone was detected a few times. The chain has TRBV5-6 and TRBJ2-3; a weak D match, TRBD2 (5 bases). V dropped 4 bases and J dropped 2 bases, with 26 bases sitting between them. The CDR3 spans 19 residues. CDR1 SGHDT and CDR2 YYEEEE come from the germline V gene. The CDR3 here is CASSPLGLILEGHTDTQYF. The CDR3 DNA reads as TGTGCCAGCAGCCCCCTAGGACTGATCCTGGAAGGGCACACAGATACGCAGTATTTT.

The J gene is TRBJ2-2, the V gene TRBV9; no clear D. Trimming left V 6 bases short and J 4 bases short, with 10 bases between. Germline loops: CDR1 SGDLS, CDR2 YYNGEE. There are 13 residues in the CDR3. For the CDR3, the DNA is TGTGCCAGCAAACCCGGGTTCACCGGGGAGCTGTTTTTT. This translates into CASKPGFTGELFF.

The chain carries TRBV7-9 and TRBJ2-5; no clear D. Germline lookup yields CDR1 SEHNR and CDR2 FQNEAQ (reference sequence). The CDR3 is made up of 11 amino acids. V was pared by 4 bases and J by 3 bases, with 3 bases between. The CDR3 nucleotides are TGTGCCAGCAGCTCCGAAGAGACCCAGTACTTC. Its protein product is CASSSEETQYF.

Only a few counts were recorded for this clone. The gene calls are TRBV7-8 and TRBJ1-5, with 10 positions matching TRBD1. CDR3 length: 15 amino acids. V shed 5 bases and J 4 bases; nucleotides not matched to a gene: 5. CDR1 is SGHVS, CDR2 FQNEAQ, per germline. In nucleotides, the CDR3 is TGTGCCAGCAGCCAAGGGACAGGGGAAAATCAGCCCCAGCATTTT. As protein: CASSQGTGENQPQHF.

The rearrangement links TRBV2 to TRBJ1-1, with D possibly matching TRBD1 (5 bases). V dropped 6 bases and J dropped 7 bases, with 18 bases sitting between them. Germline CDR1 and CDR2: SNHLY and FYNNEI. This CDR3 region has 14 residues. The CDR3: CASRGTGTSVEAFF. The DNA of the CDR3 is TGTGCCAGCAGAGGGACTGGGACCTCAGTTGAAGCTTTCTTT.

This clone was counted between two and nine times. J is TRBJ2-2 and V is TRBV5-6; no firm D call. The CDR3 runs 13 residues. Germline V gene data show CDR1 as SGHDT and CDR2 as YYEEEE. Trimming took off 3 bases at V and 1 base at J, with 4 bases between the two ends. This chain's CDR3 is CASSSMNTGELFF. CDR3 nucleotides: TGTGCCAGCAGCTCTATGAACACCGGGGAGCTGTTTTTT.

The chain has TRBV19 and TRBJ2-7, with D perhaps matching TRBD1 (6 bases). Trimming shortened V by 11 bases and J by 5 bases, and 22 bases separated the two germline ends. CDR3 length equals 14 residues. The V gene's germline CDR1 is LNHDA and CDR2 SQIVND (reference sequence). This CDR3 reads CASGDSAEGDEQYF. CDR3 coding DNA: TGTGCCTCAGGGGATTCAGCCGAAGGAGACGAGCAGTACTTC.

This rearrangement joins TRBV19 to TRBJ2-7, with 10 bases lining up with TRBD1. Trimming removed 3 bases from V and 3 bases from J; junction bases left unmatched: 17. This CDR3 is built from 19 residues. The germline V gene encodes CDR1 LNHDA and CDR2 SQIVND (reference sequence). The CDR3 sequence: CASSISGILGQGGDYEQYF. CDR3 in DNA: TGTGCCAGTAGTATTAGTGGGATCCTAGGACAGGGGGGGGACTACGAGCAGTACTTC.

V is TRBV4-1 and J is TRBJ1-3; TRBD1 might be the D (5 bases). The germline V gene encodes CDR1 MGHRA and CDR2 YSYEKL. The CDR3 length is 14 residues. Deletions cut 4 bases from V and 2 bases from J, with 9 bases between. In DNA, the CDR3 is TGCGCCAGCAGCCGGGGCTTGGCTGGAAACACCATATATTTT. This translates into CASSRGLAGNTIYF.

The rearrangement links TRBV6-1 to TRBJ1-3; perhaps TRBD1 as D (6 bases). The CDR3 length is 15 residues. Trimming pared 4 bases from V and 4 bases from J, leaving 14 bases between. The germline gives CDR1 MNHNS, CDR2 SASEGT. The CDR3 nucleotides read TGTGCCAGCAGTGGCCTAGGGACACTGGGAAACACCATATATTTT. Translated: CASSGLGTLGNTIYF.

The chain links TRBV7-9 to TRBJ2-1; 9 bases are a match to TRBD2. Trimming at V came to 4 bases and at J to 8 bases, leaving 9 bases not matched to a gene. The CDR3 is 15 amino acids. The germline CDR1 and CDR2 sequences are SEHNR and FQNEAQ (reference sequence). The CDR3, as DNA: TGTGCCAGCAGCTGGCGGGGGGGCCCTCTGGATGAGCAGTTCTTC. This sequence encodes CASSWRGGPLDEQFF.

In this sample, this clone turned up a few times. The chain employs TRBV6-5 and TRBJ1-5; D perhaps matches TRBD1 (5 bases). The V end was cut by 6 bases, the J end by 5 bases, with 14 bases between. This CDR3 has 14 amino acids. Germline CDR1 is MNHEY and CDR2 is SVGAGI. The chain's CDR3 is CASSPTGSDQPQHF. DNA of the CDR3: TGTGCCAGCAGCCCCACAGGATCGGATCAGCCCCAGCATTTT.